Below are 4 T cell receptor beta chains sequenced from a single sample in a study of T cell responses to AZD1222 COVID-19 vaccine. Using immunoSEQ multiplex PCR, the repertoire was profiled, and TCRdb retains in-frame clones only, with some absent. The sample has 90,000 to 150,000 clones, 70% to 90% seen once. The material sequenced was peripheral blood, taken on day 0 of AZD1222 vaccination. These receptors were obtained from an adult in good health.

In its sample, this clone was seen once. This rearrangement joins TRBV6-2 or TRBV6-3 to TRBJ1-1; no reliable D call. This CDR3 has 17 amino acids. V was pared by 2 bases and J by 1 base, with 17 bases between. Germline V gives CDR1 MNHEY, CDR2 SVGEGT. The CDR3 reads CASSYGLLLEWNTEAFF. As DNA, the CDR3 is TGTGCCAGCAGTTACGGACTTCTTCTAGAATGGAACACTGAAGCTTTCTTT.

The sample holds a few counts of this clone. J is TRBJ1-5 and V is TRBV19; no clear D. The V end was cut by 7 bases, the J end by 0 bases, with 16 bases between. CDR3 length equals 16 residues. Per the germline V gene, CDR1 is LNHDA and CDR2 is SQIVND (reference sequence). The DNA for the CDR3 is TGTGCCAGTACGCCCCCCGGAATGTATAGCAATCAGCCCCAGCATTTT. As protein: CASTPPGMYSNQPQHF.

The V and J genes are TRBV9 and TRBJ2-3, with D maybe TRBD2 (6 bases). V was pared by 0 bases and J by 6 bases, with 20 bases between. Germline CDR1 reads SGDLS; CDR2 reads YYNGEE. The CDR3 sequence is 17 residues long. CDR3 sequence: CASSVAPPGLGRDTQYF. CDR3 coding DNA: TGTGCCAGCAGCGTAGCCCCTCCGGGACTGGGGCGCGATACGCAGTATTTT.

The chain links TRBV19 to TRBJ2-3; D unclear. The V gene lost 4 bases and the J gene lost 7 bases, with 12 bases spanning the gap. The CDR3 is made up of 13 amino acids. Germline V gives CDR1 LNHDA, CDR2 SQIVND (reference sequence). Written as DNA, the CDR3 is TGTGCCAGTAGTACTCAGACCTTGAATACGCAGTATTTT. Translated: CASSTQTLNTQYF.